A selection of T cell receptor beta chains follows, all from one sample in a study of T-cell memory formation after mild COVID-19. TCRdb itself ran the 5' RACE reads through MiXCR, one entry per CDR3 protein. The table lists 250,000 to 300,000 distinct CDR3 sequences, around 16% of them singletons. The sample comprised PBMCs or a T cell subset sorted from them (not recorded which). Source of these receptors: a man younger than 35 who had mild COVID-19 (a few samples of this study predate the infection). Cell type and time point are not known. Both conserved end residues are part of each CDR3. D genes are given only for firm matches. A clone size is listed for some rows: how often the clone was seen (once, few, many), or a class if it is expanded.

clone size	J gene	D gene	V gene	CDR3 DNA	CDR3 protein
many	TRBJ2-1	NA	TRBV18	TGTGCCAGCTCACCAGGGGACGGAGGGGCCTCCTACAATGAGCAGTTCTTC	CASSPGDGGASYNEQFF
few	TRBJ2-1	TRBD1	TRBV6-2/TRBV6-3	TGTGCCAGCAGTTACCCGGAAGGGGGCGAGGAGCAGTTCTTC	CASSYPEGGEEQFF
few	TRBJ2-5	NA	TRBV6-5	TGTGCCAGCAGTTACTCAATGCCACGGTTCTCGTGGGACCAAGAGACCCAGTACTTC	CASSYSMPRFSWDQETQYF
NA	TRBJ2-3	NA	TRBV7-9	TGTGCCAGCAGCTTACCTATCGGTAGGGAGGATACGCAGTATTTT	CASSLPIGREDTQYF
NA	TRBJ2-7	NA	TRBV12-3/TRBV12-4	TGTGCCAGCAGTTTAGCGTCCGGGTACTACGAGCAGTACTTC	CASSLASGYYEQYF
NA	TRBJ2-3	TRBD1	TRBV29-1	TGCAGCGTTGAAGATTCTCGACAGGGGGCTGGGGATACGCAGTATTTT	CSVEDSRQGAGDTQYF
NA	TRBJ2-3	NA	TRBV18	TGTGCCAGCTCACCGGTCCTCCTCCGCACAGATACGCAGTATTTT	CASSPVLLRTDTQYF
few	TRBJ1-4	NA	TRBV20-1	TGCAGTGCTAGATCAGGCCCCCGTGAAAAACTGTTTTTT	CSARSGPREKLFF
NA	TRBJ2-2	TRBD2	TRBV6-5	TGTGCCAGCAGTCGGACTAGCGGGGGCCTGAACACCGGGGAGCTGTTTTTT	CASSRTSGGLNTGELFF
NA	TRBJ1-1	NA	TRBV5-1	TGCGCCAGCAGCTTGGCAAGTGGAGACACTGAAGCTTTCTTT	CASSLASGDTEAFF
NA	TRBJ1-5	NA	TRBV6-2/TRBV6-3	TGTGCCAGCAGTTACTCGACAGCCGGGGGGCCCCAGCATTTT	CASSYSTAGGPQHF
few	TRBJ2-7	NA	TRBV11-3	TGTGCCAGCAGCTTAGGCCAGGGGAGGGGATACGAGCAGTACTTC	CASSLGQGRGYEQYF
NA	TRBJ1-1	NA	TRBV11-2	TGTGCCAGCAGCGCAACAGGAGGGACTGAAGCTTTCTTT	CASSATGGTEAFF
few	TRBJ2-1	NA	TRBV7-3	TGTGCCAGCAGCTTAGTGAGATACAATGAGCAGTTCTTC	CASSLVRYNEQFF
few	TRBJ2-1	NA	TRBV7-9	TGTGCCAGCAGCTTAGCGTTGGTGGATGAGCAGTTCTTC	CASSLALVDEQFF
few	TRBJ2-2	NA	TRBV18	TGTGCCAGCTCACCACCGGGGAAAAGGGAGCTGTTTTTT	CASSPPGKRELFF
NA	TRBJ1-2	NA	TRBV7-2	TGTGCCAGCAGCAATCCTAACTATGGCTACACCTTC	CASSNPNYGYTF
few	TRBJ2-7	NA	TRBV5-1	TGCGCCAGCAGCTTGGGGGACGGACGGCACGAGCAGTACTTC	CASSLGDGRHEQYF
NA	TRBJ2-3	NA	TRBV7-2	TGTGCCAGCAGCCTCAACAGCGCAGATACGCAGTATTTT	CASSLNSADTQYF
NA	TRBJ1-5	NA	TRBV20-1	TGCAGTGCTAGAGGCCAGATAAATCAGCCCCAGCATTTT	CSARGQINQPQHF
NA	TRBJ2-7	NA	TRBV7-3	TGTGCCAGCAGCCCAGCTCCATCCTACGAGCAGTACTTC	CASSPAPSYEQYF
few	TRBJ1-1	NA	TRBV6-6	TGTGCCAGCAGATCGGGGATGAACACTGAAGCTTTCTTT	CASRSGMNTEAFF
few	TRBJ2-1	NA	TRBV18	TGTGCCAGCTCACCAATGGGTTACAATGAGCAGTTCTTC	CASSPMGYNEQFF
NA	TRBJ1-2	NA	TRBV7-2	TGTGCCAGCAGCTTAGTACGGGGCGTTGTCGATGGCTACACCTTC	CASSLVRGVVDGYTF
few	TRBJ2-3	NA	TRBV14	TGTGCCAGCAGCCAAGGCCGGGGCACGGCAGATACGCAGTATTTT	CASSQGRGTADTQYF
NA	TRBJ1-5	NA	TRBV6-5	TGTGCCAGCGGGAGTAGTAGCAGCAATCAGCCCCAGCATTTT	CASGSSSSNQPQHF